These T cell receptor beta chains were read from a single sample in a study of OX40 agonist ivuxolimab in advanced cancers. Profiled with immunoSEQ multiplex PCR; TCRdb holds only in-frame clones, not every one. Of tens of thousands of clones listed, approximately 86% were seen once; the top ten hold roughly 15%. The input for sequencing was CD4+ or CD8+ T cells sorted from blood, taken in a trial of the OX40 agonist ivuxolimab. The receptors stem from an adult with an advanced solid tumor such as melanoma, head and neck, liver or kidney cancer. The CDR3 runs from the conserved cysteine through the conserved F or W. D genes are given only for firm matches. Not every row has a clone size; where given, it reads once, few, many or a size class.

clone size: .
D gene: .
V gene: TRBV14
J gene: TRBJ2-5
CDR3 DNA: TGTGCCAGCAGCCGTGACAGAAGGGAGACCCAGTACTTC
CDR3 protein: CASSRDRRETQYF

clone size: once
D gene: .
V gene: TRBV9
J gene: TRBJ1-2
CDR3 DNA: TGTGCCAGCAGCGTAGGGGGGGGAGACTATGGCTACACCTTC
CDR3 protein: CASSVGGGDYGYTF

clone size: .
D gene: TRBD1
V gene: TRBV27
J gene: TRBJ2-7
CDR3 DNA: TGTGCCAGTCAAACAGGGGTCCACGAGCAGTACTTC
CDR3 protein: CASQTGVHEQYF

clone size: .
D gene: TRBD1
V gene: TRBV10-3
J gene: TRBJ2-1
CDR3 DNA: TGTGCCATCAGTGAGTCGACGGGACAGGGGTCCAATGAGCAGTTCTTC
CDR3 protein: CAISESTGQGSNEQFF

clone size: .
D gene: TRBD1
V gene: TRBV7-3
J gene: TRBJ2-7
CDR3 DNA: TGTGCCAGCAGCAGAGACAGGGGGCCCTACGAGCAGTACTTC
CDR3 protein: CASSRDRGPYEQYF

clone size: .
D gene: TRBD2
V gene: TRBV5-6
J gene: TRBJ2-5
CDR3 DNA: TGTGCCAGCAGCCCCCGGTTTCTCGCGGGAGACGGCGGAGAGACCCAGTACTTC
CDR3 protein: CASSPRFLAGDGGETQYF

clone size: .
D gene: .
V gene: TRBV5-1
J gene: TRBJ2-5
CDR3 DNA: TGCGCCAGCAGCTTTAGTGAAGAGACCCAGTACTTC
CDR3 protein: CASSFSEETQYF

clone size: once
D gene: .
V gene: TRBV28
J gene: TRBJ1-1
CDR3 DNA: TGTGCCAGCAGTTTATGGGGCGCCGACGGAGCGCAAAACCCACTCGAAGCTTTCTTT
CDR3 protein: CASSLWGADGAQNPLEAFF

clone size: few
D gene: TRBD1
V gene: TRBV10-1
J gene: TRBJ2-2
CDR3 DNA: TGCGCCAGCAGTGTACAGGGGGCGAACACCGGGGAGCTGTTTTTT
CDR3 protein: CASSVQGANTGELFF

clone size: .
D gene: TRBD1
V gene: TRBV6-5
J gene: TRBJ1-2
CDR3 DNA: TGTGCCAGCAGTTACGAGACAGGGGGAAGCTACACCTTC
CDR3 protein: CASSYETGGSYTF

clone size: .
D gene: .
V gene: TRBV11-2
J gene: TRBJ2-7
CDR3 DNA: TGTGCCAGCGGTAGCCCGAGGGAGCAGTACTTC
CDR3 protein: CASGSPREQYF

clone size: .
D gene: .
V gene: TRBV30
J gene: TRBJ2-7
CDR3 DNA: TGTGCCTGGAGTGGGTGGGGCGAGCAGTACTTC
CDR3 protein: CAWSGWGEQYF

clone size: .
D gene: .
V gene: TRBV7-9
J gene: TRBJ2-1
CDR3 DNA: TGTGCCAGCAGCTCCGGGACGGGTTACAATGAGCAGTTCTTC
CDR3 protein: CASSSGTGYNEQFF

clone size: .
D gene: TRBD1
V gene: TRBV7-9
J gene: TRBJ1-1
CDR3 DNA: TGTGCCAGCAGCCCAACAGGGGACACTGAAGCTTTCTTT
CDR3 protein: CASSPTGDTEAFF

clone size: .
D gene: TRBD1
V gene: TRBV7-8
J gene: TRBJ2-7
CDR3 DNA: TGTGCCAGCAGCTTAAGGGGACAGGGGGTCTACGAGCAGTACTTC
CDR3 protein: CASSLRGQGVYEQYF

clone size: .
D gene: TRBD1
V gene: TRBV28
J gene: TRBJ2-7
CDR3 DNA: TGTGCCAGCAGCTCATTGGGACAGGCCCCCTACGAGCAGTACTTC
CDR3 protein: CASSSLGQAPYEQYF

clone size: once
D gene: TRBD1
V gene: TRBV6-6
J gene: TRBJ2-7
CDR3 DNA: TGTGCCAGCAGTTACGGGGGACAGGGGGCAAAGCAGTACTTC
CDR3 protein: CASSYGGQGAKQYF

clone size: .
D gene: .
V gene: TRBV4-2
J gene: TRBJ1-2
CDR3 DNA: TGTGCCAGCAGCTCTCCCCAGGGGTCTGGGAGCTATGGCTACACCTTC
CDR3 protein: CASSSPQGSGSYGYTF

clone size: .
D gene: .
V gene: TRBV7-9
J gene: TRBJ2-7
CDR3 DNA: TGTGCCAGCAGCCCCTCGGGGACCACCTACGAGCAGTACTTC
CDR3 protein: CASSPSGTTYEQYF

clone size: .
D gene: .
V gene: TRBV30
J gene: TRBJ1-2
CDR3 DNA: TGTGCCTGGTGGGGGGGGACTTACCTAGCTAACTATGGCTACACCTTC
CDR3 protein: CAWWGGTYLANYGYTF

clone size: .
D gene: TRBD1
V gene: TRBV10-2
J gene: TRBJ1-2
CDR3 DNA: TGCGCCAGCAGGGTTGCGGGGACAGGGGAGTTAGATGGCTACACCTTC
CDR3 protein: CASRVAGTGELDGYTF

clone size: .
D gene: .
V gene: TRBV11-2
J gene: TRBJ2-1
CDR3 DNA: TGTGCCAGCAGCTTAGAAGTTGGTGGGCTTGACAATGAGCAGTTCTTC
CDR3 protein: CASSLEVGGLDNEQFF

clone size: once
D gene: TRBD1
V gene: TRBV7-2
J gene: TRBJ1-2
CDR3 DNA: TGTGCCAGCAGCCTACAGGGGGCGGGCAACTATGGCTACACCTTC
CDR3 protein: CASSLQGAGNYGYTF

clone size: .
D gene: TRBD1
V gene: TRBV30
J gene: TRBJ1-4
CDR3 DNA: TGTGCCTGGAGAGGGACAGGGGCCGGAGAAAAACTGTTTTTT
CDR3 protein: CAWRGTGAGEKLFF

clone size: .
D gene: .
V gene: TRBV28
J gene: TRBJ1-3
CDR3 DNA: TGTGCCAGCAGTCCCATCGAAAGACAGAGCTCTGGAAACACCATATATTTT
CDR3 protein: CASSPIERQSSGNTIYF

clone size: .
D gene: .
V gene: TRBV28
J gene: TRBJ1-2
CDR3 DNA: TGTGCCAGCAGTTCCCCCGGGACCAACTATGGCTACACCTTC
CDR3 protein: CASSSPGTNYGYTF

clone size: .
D gene: .
V gene: TRBV4-1
J gene: TRBJ1-5
CDR3 DNA: TGCGCCAGCAGCCAAGATACGGGGATGGCCCAGCATTTT
CDR3 protein: CASSQDTGMAQHF

clone size: .
D gene: .
V gene: TRBV28
J gene: TRBJ1-2
CDR3 DNA: TGTGCCAGCGTCAAACAGGGCGCGGACTATGGCTACACCTTC
CDR3 protein: CASVKQGADYGYTF

clone size: .
D gene: .
V gene: TRBV6-5
J gene: TRBJ1-4
CDR3 DNA: TGTGCCAGCAGTTACTCGATCGCGATGGAAAAACTGTTTTTT
CDR3 protein: CASSYSIAMEKLFF

clone size: few
D gene: TRBD2
V gene: TRBV29-1
J gene: TRBJ2-7
CDR3 DNA: TGCAGCGTTGGTCTAGCGGGTCCCTACGAGCAGTACTTC
CDR3 protein: CSVGLAGPYEQYF

clone size: .
D gene: .
V gene: TRBV28
J gene: TRBJ2-7
CDR3 DNA: TGTGCCAGCAGATCCGCGGGACCGATCTACGAGCAGTACTTC
CDR3 protein: CASRSAGPIYEQYF

clone size: .
D gene: .
V gene: TRBV7-8
J gene: TRBJ1-6
CDR3 DNA: TGTGCCAGCAGCCCTAGATTCTATTCACCCCTCCACTTT
CDR3 protein: CASSPRFYSPLHF

clone size: .
D gene: TRBD1
V gene: TRBV30
J gene: TRBJ1-5
CDR3 DNA: TGTGCCTGGAGTAGACAGGGAGGTCAGCCCCAGCATTTT
CDR3 protein: CAWSRQGGQPQHF

clone size: medium-sized
D gene: .
V gene: TRBV9
J gene: TRBJ2-3
CDR3 DNA: TGTGCCAGCAGCCCCCGGGATTCCACAGATACGCAGTATTTT
CDR3 protein: CASSPRDSTDTQYF

clone size: .
D gene: .
V gene: TRBV18
J gene: TRBJ1-1
CDR3 DNA: TGTGCCAGCTCACCACTTACTCTTGGGCAGGGAGGAGAGGACACTGAAGCTTTCTTT
CDR3 protein: CASSPLTLGQGGEDTEAFF

clone size: .
D gene: .
V gene: TRBV28
J gene: TRBJ2-7
CDR3 DNA: TGTGCCAGCAGAGCGCGGGGAGGGGGGTCCTACGAGCAGTACTTC
CDR3 protein: CASRARGGGSYEQYF

clone size: .
D gene: TRBD2
V gene: TRBV6-6
J gene: TRBJ2-7
CDR3 DNA: TGTGCCAGCAGCATCCGACTAGCGGGTACTTACGAGCAGTACTTC
CDR3 protein: CASSIRLAGTYEQYF

clone size: once
D gene: .
V gene: TRBV7-9
J gene: TRBJ2-3
CDR3 DNA: TGTGCCAGCAGCCTCAGGACCGCTTTT
CDR3 protein: CASSLRTAF

clone size: few
D gene: .
V gene: TRBV7-9
J gene: TRBJ1-1
CDR3 DNA: TGTGCCAGCAGCTCTACAGAGGCTGAAGCTTTCTTT
CDR3 protein: CASSSTEAEAFF

clone size: .
D gene: .
V gene: TRBV29-1
J gene: TRBJ1-1
CDR3 DNA: TGCAGTGTTCAATGGGACAACATGAACACTGAAGCTTTCTTT
CDR3 protein: CSVQWDNMNTEAFF